Each of the 30 T cell receptor beta chains below was sequenced from the same sample in a study of blood T cell repertoires in COVID-19. Profiled with immunoSEQ multiplex PCR; TCRdb holds only in-frame clones, not every one. The data show 40,000 to 65,000 clones, with roughly four fifths seen just once and more than 13% held by the top ten. Material for sequencing was peripheral blood. Receptor source: a human donor in a cohort sampled during active COVID-19.

This CDR3 is CATIRRTETQYF. In DNA, the CDR3 is TGTGCCACCATTCGCAGAACAGAGACCCAGTACTTC. This chain connects TRBV24-1 to TRBJ2-5; D is undetermined. V lost 8 bases to trimming and J lost 4 bases, with 10 bases between them. Germline V gene sequence: CDR1 KGHDR, CDR2 SFDVKD. This CDR3 region has 12 residues.

This sequence joins TRBV4-3 and TRBJ2-1, with 10 bases aligning to TRBD2. V dropped 0 bases and J dropped 4; count of bases not matched to a gene: 6. CDR1 is LGHNA and CDR2 is YSLEER in the germline V gene. The CDR3 consists of 17 residues. The CDR3 coding sequence is TGCGCCAGCAGCCAAGAGCGGACAGCGGGGGGGTACAATGAGCAGTTCTTC. Translated, it gives CASSQERTAGGYNEQFF.

The V gene is TRBV7-8, the J gene TRBJ2-2, with D tentatively TRBD2 (6 bases). Trimming shortened V by 1 base and J by 1 base, and 10 bases separated the two germline ends. The length of the CDR3 is 16 residues. Per the germline V gene, CDR1 is SGHVS and CDR2 is FQNEAQ. The CDR3 DNA is TGTGCCAGCAGCTTAGTGGCGGGGTGGAACACCGGGGAGCTGTTTTTT. It specifies CASSLVAGWNTGELFF.

The genes are TRBV19 and TRBJ2-3; 7 nucleotides match TRBD1. V trimming: 2 bases; J trimming: 10 bases; junction bases outside the gene matches: 0. Looked up from germline, CDR1 is LNHDA and CDR2 is SQIVND (reference sequence). This CDR3 region has 11 residues. CDR3 sequence: CASSITGAQYF. The CDR3 DNA is TGTGCCAGTAGTATAACAGGGGCGCAGTATTTT.

The CDR3 reads CASSPDSPQSSRELFF. The CDR3 DNA reads TGCGCCAGCAGCCCCGACAGCCCGCAGTCCTCCCGGGAGCTGTTTTTT. This chain connects TRBV5-1 to TRBJ2-2, with D tentatively TRBD1 (5 bases). Germline assignment: CDR1 SGHRS and CDR2 YFSETQ. V lost 4 bases and J lost 9, with 22 bases in between. CDR3 length: 16 residues.

V gene TRBV4-3 combines with J gene TRBJ2-2; D gene uncertain. Germline values: CDR1 LGHNA, CDR2 YSLEER. V was clipped by 0 bases and J by 3 bases, with 5 bases between them. CDR3 length: 14 residues. The DNA for the CDR3 is TGCGCCAGCAGCCAAGATCCCTACACCGGGGAGCTGTTTTTT. Translated, it gives CASSQDPYTGELFF.

By share of the sample, this clone is medium-sized (0.01 to 0.1%). The J gene is TRBJ2-5, the V gene TRBV2; 9 bases are shared with TRBD2. Trimming cost V 7 bases and J 2 bases; bases outside gene matches: 5. This CDR3 is built from 14 residues. Germline CDR1 reads SNHLY; CDR2 reads FYNNEI. The CDR3 loop reads CASKQAGGQETQYF. In DNA, the CDR3 is TGTGCCAGCAAGCAAGCGGGGGGACAAGAGACCCAGTACTTC.

CDR3 region: CASRLGGYEQFF. The DNA of the CDR3 is TGTGCCAGCAGGCTTGGGGGCTATGAGCAGTTCTTC. This chain connects TRBV7-9 to TRBJ2-1; perhaps TRBD1 as D (6 bases). Germline V CDR1 and CDR2: SEHNR, FQNEAQ (reference sequence). CDR3 length: 12 amino acids. Trimming shortened V by 6 bases and J by 8 bases, and 11 bases separated the two germline ends.

As for this clone: The junction departs from germline at one end; a sequencing error may be responsible. The chain combines TRBV28 with TRBJ1-4; tentative D call: TRBD1 (5 bases). The CDR3 sequence is 11 residues long. CDR1 and CDR2 from the germline V gene are MDHEN and SYDVKM. This CDR3 is CASSSGTLKDF. CDR3 sequence (DNA): TGTGCCAGCAGTTCCGGGACTCTCAAAGATTTT.

The chain carries TRBV5-4 and TRBJ1-2; TRBD1 agrees at 9 bases. Germline-derived CDR1 and CDR2 are SGHNT and YYREEE (reference sequence). The V and J ends lost 1 base and 12 bases, in that order; junction bases with no gene match: 7. This CDR3 has 13 amino acids. The CDR3 spells CASSLQDRGTDTF. In nucleotides, the CDR3 is TGTGCCAGCAGCTTGCAGGACAGGGGAACGGACACCTTC.

V usage is TRBV4-1 and J usage is TRBJ2-2, with D possibly TRBD1 on 6 matching bases. CDR3 length: 15 residues. CDR1 MGHRA and CDR2 YSYEKL come from the germline V gene. With 8 bases removed from V and 6 bases from J, the gap between germline ends came to 19 bases. The CDR3 nucleotides are TGCGCCAGCGGAGTTTGGGGGCATCTTGCCGGGGAGCTGTTTTTT. It specifies CASGVWGHLAGELFF.

The chain couples TRBV28 to TRBJ1-3; TRBD1 is a possible D gene (5 bases). CDR3 length equals 15 residues. Trimming shortened V by 2 bases and J by 0 bases, and 8 bases separated the two germline ends. Germline V gene sequence: CDR1 MDHEN, CDR2 SYDVKM. The CDR3: CASSLQDISGNTIYF. CDR3 DNA: TGTGCCAGCAGTTTACAGGACATCTCTGGAAACACCATATATTTT.

The gene calls are TRBV7-9 and TRBJ1-4; tentatively, D is TRBD1 (6 bases). Trimming stripped 0 bases from V and 5 bases from J, with 13 bases between. In germline, CDR1 is SEHNR, CDR2 FQNEAQ (reference sequence). The CDR3 has 16 residues. The CDR3 region has the DNA TGTGCCAGCAGCTTAGCGGCGGGCAGGGGAAATGAAAAACTGTTTTTT. Residues: CASSLAAGRGNEKLFF.

The chain uses TRBV3-1 (or the pseudogene TRBV3-2) and TRBJ2-3, with D perhaps matching TRBD2 (6 bases). Per the germline V gene, CDR1 is LGHDT and CDR2 is YNNKEL (reference sequence). V lost 1 base and J lost 2, with 10 bases in between. The CDR3 spans 15 residues. CDR3 amino acids: CASSQGAGPTDTQYF. Here the CDR3 DNA reads TGTGCCAGCAGCCAAGGGGCGGGACCCACAGATACGCAGTATTTT.

The V gene is TRBV15, the J gene TRBJ2-7; the D gene is possibly TRBD2 (5 bases). The CDR3 has 14 residues. Germline V gene sequence: CDR1 LNHNV, CDR2 YYDKDF (reference sequence). Trimming took 0 bases from V and 7 from J, leaving 13 bases between them. The CDR3 DNA reads as TGTGCCACCAGCAGAGAAAATAGCGTGCGTGAGCAGTACTTC. This sequence encodes CATSRENSVREQYF.

This chain connects TRBV30 to TRBJ2-2; a possible D gene is TRBD2 (6 bases). Looked up from germline, CDR1 is GTSNPN and CDR2 is SVGIG (reference sequence). V lost 3 bases to trimming and J lost 4 bases, with 12 bases between them. This CDR3 has 14 residues. The CDR3 nucleotides are TGTGCCTGGAGAGAGAGGGGAGGCACCGGGGAGCTGTTTTTT. Its protein is CAWRERGGTGELFF. Filled out from reference TRBV30 and TRBJ2-2, the complete variable domain reads SQTIHQWPATLVQPVGSPLSLECTVEGTSNPNLYWYRQAAGRGLQLLFYSVGIGQISSEVPQNLSASRPQDRQFILSSKKLLLSDSGFYLCAWRERGGTGELFFGEGSRLTVL.

The chain uses TRBV7-8 and TRBJ2-1; the D gene is possibly TRBD1 (6 bases). Trimming shortened V by 6 bases and J by 15 bases, and 18 bases separated the two germline ends. CDR1 and CDR2 from the germline V gene are SGHVS and FQNEAQ. The CDR3 spans 12 residues. DNA for the CDR3: TGTGCCAGCAGTTTGAATCAGGGGTATACGTTCTTC. Translated: CASSLNQGYTFF.

This clone occurred once. The chain has TRBV6-5 and TRBJ1-6; 8 bases agree with TRBD1. Germline loops: CDR1 MNHEY, CDR2 SVGAGI. V gave up 6 bases and J gave up 11 bases; unmatched junction bases: 12. The CDR3 totals 15 residues. The CDR3: CASSPDRDRRPPLHF. In DNA, the CDR3 is TGTGCCAGCAGCCCCGACCGGGACAGGAGACCACCCCTCCACTTT.

V and J are TRBV19 and TRBJ1-5; D is unclear. In germline, CDR1 is LNHDA, CDR2 SQIVND (reference sequence). The CDR3 runs 14 residues. Between the trimmed V and J ends, which lost 3 bases and 9 bases, there was a span of 15 bases. CDR3 in amino acids: CASSMEGIIRPQHF. CDR3 DNA: TGTGCCAGTAGTATGGAGGGAATAATTCGGCCCCAGCATTTT.

This clone was counted only a few times. The chain combines TRBV11-2 with TRBJ2-7; 10 nucleotides agree with TRBD1. The CDR3 is 14 residues long. Trimming took 3 bases from V and 6 from J; bases not matched to a gene: 5. Germline-derived CDR1 and CDR2 are SGHAT and FQNNGV. DNA of the CDR3: TGTGCCAGCAGCTTGGGGACAGGGGCCTTCGAGCAGTACTTC. Protein: CASSLGTGAFEQYF.

This clone appeared a single time. The CDR3 reads CASSRVHEQFF. CDR3 DNA: TGTGCCAGCAGCAGGGTTCATGAGCAGTTCTTC. The gene calls are TRBV12-3 or TRBV12-4 and TRBJ2-1; a weak D match, TRBD1 (5 bases). This CDR3 contains 11 residues. V lost 6 bases and J 8 bases, leaving 8 bases between the germline ends.

The chain couples TRBV28 to TRBJ1-1, with D unresolved. This CDR3 spans 12 amino acids. Trimming shortened V by 3 bases and J by 10 bases, and 12 bases separated the two germline ends. The germline V gene encodes CDR1 MDHEN and CDR2 SYDVKM. The CDR3 sequence: CASSFYPGSAFF. The CDR3 nucleotides read TGTGCCAGCAGTTTTTACCCGGGTTCAGCTTTCTTT. Combining the CDR3 with reference TRBV28 and TRBJ1-1 gives the whole variable domain DVKVTQSSRYLVKRTGEKVFLECVQDMDHENMFWYRQDPGLGLRLIYFSYDVKMKEKGDIPEGYSVSREKKERFSLILESASTNQTSMYLCASSFYPGSAFFGQGTRLTVV.

This chain uses TRBV27 with TRBJ2-3, with 8 bases fitting TRBD2. CDR1 is MNHEY, CDR2 SMNVEV, per germline (reference sequence). Trimming took 2 bases from V and 2 from J; bases not matched to a gene: 9. The CDR3 loop spans 17 amino acids. The DNA of the CDR3 is TGTGCCAGCAGTTTAAAGGAACCGGGAGGGCCCACAGATACGCAGTATTTT. Amino acid sequence: CASSLKEPGGPTDTQYF.

This rearrangement joins TRBV28 to TRBJ2-7; D not resolved. The CDR3 is made up of 12 amino acids. The V end was cut by 4 bases, the J end by 2 bases, with 6 bases between. Germline CDR1 reads MDHEN; CDR2 reads SYDVKM. CDR3 loop: CASSWATYEQYF. CDR3 nucleotides: TGTGCCAGCAGTTGGGCCACCTACGAGCAGTACTTC.

The chain has TRBV11-2 and TRBJ2-3, with D tentatively TRBD2 (5 bases). The CDR3 has 17 amino acids. Trimming took 4 bases from V and 0 from J, leaving 17 bases between them. Germline loops: CDR1 SGHAT, CDR2 FQNNGV. The chain's CDR3 is CASSSLRGSLSTDTQYF. CDR3 DNA: TGTGCCAGCAGCTCCCTTCGGGGTAGTCTGAGCACAGATACGCAGTATTTT.

The chain joins TRBV5-1 to TRBJ2-1, with D possibly being TRBD1 (7 bases). This CDR3 spans 13 amino acids. V was trimmed by 4 bases and J by 8 bases, leaving 13 bases between them. Germline assignment: CDR1 SGHRS and CDR2 YFSETQ. The CDR3 here is CASSLRGVDEQFF. The DNA for the CDR3 is TGCGCCAGCAGCCTCAGGGGGGTCGATGAGCAGTTCTTC.

For this clone: Compared with germline, one end of the junction differs, possibly owing to a read error. This chain links TRBV19 with TRBJ1-5; D gene unclear. The CDR3 runs 15 residues. From germline, CDR1 is LNHDA and CDR2 SQIVND (reference sequence). This CDR3 is CASSLDGYSDQPQHF. DNA of the CDR3: TGTGCCAGTAGTTTGGACGGATATAGCGATCAGCCCCAGCATTTT.

This clone was seen a few times. The genes are TRBV9 and TRBJ1-1; 7 bases are a match to TRBD1. The CDR3 is 14 amino acids. V dropped 0 bases and J dropped 10; count of bases not matched to a gene: 9. Germline V CDR1 and CDR2: SGDLS, YYNGEE. The chain's CDR3 is CASSVAVTGERAFF. The DNA of the CDR3 is TGTGCCAGCAGCGTAGCGGTAACAGGGGAGCGAGCTTTCTTT.

The chain combines TRBV28 with TRBJ2-3; 11 positions agree with TRBD2. Germline V CDR1 and CDR2: MDHEN, SYDVKM. The V segment lost 5 bases and the J segment 4 bases; nucleotides outside the gene matches: 5. CDR3 size: 15 residues. CDR3 coding DNA: TGTGCCAGCAGTCCGACTAGCGGGACGGCAGATACGCAGTATTTT. This encodes CASSPTSGTADTQYF.

Relative to its sample, this clone is medium-sized (0.01 to 0.1%). The J gene is TRBJ1-2, the V gene TRBV4-3; maybe TRBD1 (6 bases). V was clipped by 0 bases and J by 2 bases, with 10 bases between them. The germline V gene has CDR1 LGHNA and CDR2 YSLEER. The CDR3 runs to 15 residues. CDR3 DNA: TGCGCCAGCAGCCAAGAACTACAGGGAAACTATGGCTACACCTTC. As protein: CASSQELQGNYGYTF.